The 10 T cell receptor beta chains given below trace back to one sample, sequenced in a study of T cell responses to AZD1222 COVID-19 vaccine. This table comes from immunoSEQ multiplex PCR, and its TCRdb copy is limited to in-frame clones, with some not included. Found here are approximately 150,000 clones, 90% of them singletons; the top ten hold roughly 6.2%. The sample here was peripheral blood, taken 28 days after the second AZD1222 dose. The receptors come from an adult who received the AZD1222 COVID-19 vaccine.

The rearrangement links TRBV9 to TRBJ1-3, with 7 bases identical to TRBD1. CDR3 length: 12 residues. With V trimmed by 0 bases and J by 13 bases, 4 bases remained unmatched. CDR1 SGDLS and CDR2 YYNGEE come from the germline V gene. CDR3 in amino acids: CASSVVDRAIYF. The CDR3 DNA reads TGTGCCAGCAGCGTAGTTGACAGGGCGATATATTTT.

The chain is built from TRBV28 and TRBJ2-5; perhaps TRBD1 as D (5 bases). The CDR3 is 16 amino acids. V dropped 3 bases and J dropped 1 base, with 15 bases sitting between them. Germline values: CDR1 MDHEN, CDR2 SYDVKM. CDR3 amino acids: CASSFPNQGRQETQYF. CDR3 bases: TGTGCCAGCAGTTTCCCAAACCAGGGTCGCCAAGAGACCCAGTACTTC. Full variable domain (missing parts from reference TRBV28 and TRBJ2-5): DVKVTQSSRYLVKRTGEKVFLECVQDMDHENMFWYRQDPGLGLRLIYFSYDVKMKEKGDIPEGYSVSREKKERFSLILESASTNQTSMYLCASSFPNQGRQETQYFGPGTRLLVL.

The V call is TRBV6-2 or TRBV6-3, the J call TRBJ2-2; the D is unclear. Trimming pared 5 bases from V and 1 base from J, leaving 14 bases between. The CDR3 has 16 residues. Germline values: CDR1 MNHEY, CDR2 SVGEGT. The CDR3: CASSRYTIMNTGELFF. The CDR3 DNA sequence: TGTGCCAGCAGTCGATACACGATAATGAACACCGGGGAGCTGTTTTTT.

The J gene is TRBJ2-7, the V gene TRBV18; a possible D gene is TRBD1 (5 bases). This CDR3 contains 13 residues. Deletions cut 2 bases from V and 3 bases from J, with 8 bases between. CDR1 and CDR2 (germline): KGHSH, LQKENI. The CDR3 is CASSPEQGYEQYF. CDR3 coding DNA: TGTGCCAGCTCACCAGAGCAGGGCTACGAGCAGTACTTC.

J is TRBJ1-4 and V is TRBV30; no clear D. The CDR3 contains 12 residues. CDR1 is GTSNPN and CDR2 is SVGIG in the germline V gene (reference sequence). Between the trimmed V and J ends, which lost 4 bases and 11 bases, there was a span of 14 bases. The CDR3 DNA reads TGTGCCTGGACTGGTGACACCCGTAAACTGTTTTTT. Protein product: CAWTGDTRKLFF. The complete variable domain, with remaining parts taken from reference TRBV30 and TRBJ1-4, reads SQTIHQWPATLVQPVGSPLSLECTVEGTSNPNLYWYRQAAGRGLQLLFYSVGIGQISSEVPQNLSASRPQDRQFILSSKKLLLSDSGFYLCAWTGDTRKLFFGSGTQLSVL.

The chain couples TRBV24-1 to TRBJ1-5, with 10 bases identical to TRBD1. Germline-derived CDR1 and CDR2 are KGHDR and SFDVKD. J gave up 4 bases and V 2 bases, and 4 bases lay outside the gene matches. This CDR3 is built from 16 residues. The CDR3 reads CATSDSRTGGNQPQHF. The DNA for the CDR3 is TGTGCCACCAGTGATTCCCGGACAGGGGGAAATCAGCCCCAGCATTTT.

Here the CDR3 DNA reads TGTGCCATCAGTGAGAATCTGGTCAGCGGGAGGGCCTACAATGAGCAGTTCTTC. Translated: CAISENLVSGRAYNEQFF. The chain links TRBV10-3 to TRBJ2-1; 10 nucleotides align to TRBD2. Germline V gene data show CDR1 as ENHRY and CDR2 as SYGVKD. With 2 bases clipped from V and 2 bases from J, the junction kept 9 bases outside the gene matches. The CDR3 has 18 amino acids.

The sample holds one count of this clone. This chain joins TRBV28 and TRBJ1-5; TRBD1 matches at 7 bases. This CDR3 has 15 amino acids. The germline gives CDR1 MDHEN, CDR2 SYDVKM. V lost 5 bases to trimming and J lost 1 base; unmatched junction nucleotides: 5. Here the CDR3 reads CASSPTGRSNQPQHF. CDR3 bases: TGTGCCAGCAGTCCGACAGGGCGGAGCAATCAGCCCCAGCATTTT.

This clone was counted once. Written as DNA, the CDR3 is TGTGCCAGCAGCTCCGAGGGGGGTCAGCCCCAGCATTTT. This codes for CASSSEGGQPQHF. V gene TRBV7-2 combines with J gene TRBJ1-5; D may be TRBD1 (6 bases). The CDR3 sequence is 13 residues long. The germline V gene has CDR1 SGHTA and CDR2 FQGNSA. V was trimmed by 4 bases and J by 6 bases, leaving 10 bases between them.

This rearrangement joins TRBV30 to TRBJ1-6; 8 bases agree with TRBD1. The CDR3 covers 17 residues. V gave up 7 bases and J gave up 0 bases; unmatched junction bases: 11. The germline V gene encodes CDR1 GTSNPN and CDR2 SVGIG (reference sequence). CDR3 sequence (DNA): TGTGCCTCCATAACTTGGACAGGGAGCTCCTATAATTCACCCCTCCACTTT. Encoded protein: CASITWTGSSYNSPLHF. Filled out from reference TRBV30 and TRBJ1-6, the complete variable domain reads SQTIHQWPATLVQPVGSPLSLECTVEGTSNPNLYWYRQAAGRGLQLLFYSVGIGQISSEVPQNLSASRPQDRQFILSSKKLLLSDSGFYLCASITWTGSSYNSPLHFGNGTRLTVT.